One TCR beta chain is described in this entry. The clone's antigen remains unknown. Base qualities are missing; no much larger clone stands one base away. This sample was taken from a study of T cells in Graves' hyperthyroidism and ophthalmopathy (dated by TCRdb to about 2019). As for the study more broadly: Peripheral blood samples were taken at initial diagnosis, before any treatment was given. To identify TCR V-J signatures that set the groups apart, the researchers used a discovery cohort of 95 to 100 patients, made up of some 41 with Graves' ophthalmopathy and about 59 with stable Graves' hyperthyroidism. An independent validation cohort of some 18 hyperthyroidism patients and approximately 16 patients who later progressed to ophthalmopathy tested prospective prediction of ophthalmopathy. The 75 to 100 discovery patients were randomly split 7:3 into training and test sets. In addition, the study compared T-cell repertoires in thyroid tissue and in blood from over 5 Graves' hyperthyroidism patients. After sampling, hyperthyroidism patients received methimazole starting at 30 mg daily, and ophthalmopathy patients received high-dose intravenous methylprednisolone. According to the paper, TCR Vbeta CDR3 sequencing was carried out on approximately 140 peripheral blood samples, which came from fewer than 50 ophthalmopathy, roughly 75 hyperthyroidism and around 17 progressor patients.

The germline V gene specifies SQVTM as CDR1 and ANQGSEA as CDR2. V and J are truncated by 7 bases and 9 bases respectively, leaving an intervening sequence of 13 bases. From cysteine to phenylalanine, the CDR3 is 11 amino acids long. The DNA shown is the 33-base CDR3, in frame from base 1. A patient counted as having stable Graves' hyperthyroidism if no progression to ophthalmopathy occurred over 18 months of follow-up. The hyperthyroidism patients were between 18 and 65 years old and newly diagnosed, with a disease duration of less than 2 months. Patients with uncontrolled infections, other autoimmune diseases, pregnancy or lactation were excluded. Diagnoses were based on clinical symptoms, serum thyroxine and TRAb, thyroid ultrasound and orbital computed tomography. PBMCs were isolated from approximately 10 ml of fresh peripheral blood by Ficoll-Paque density gradient centrifugation. Total RNA was extracted using Trizol reagent, and RNA quality was assessed on an Agilent 2100 Bioanalyzer.

TCR beta CDR3 regions were amplified from RNA transcripts. The TCR CDR3 was subjected to a first round of RT-PCR using the HTBI primer set and the Qiagen OneStep RT-PCR kit. Libraries were constructed in a second round of multiplex PCR, after which size selection and purification were performed. Sequencing of the libraries was done on an Illumina HiSeq2000 using paired-end 100 bp reads. The study's own analysis went as follows. SOAPnuke was used to process the raw data, throwing out any read that contained adapters or uncalled bases, had a mean Phred below 15, or lacked an exact constant-primer or identifier match. High-quality paired reads were merged with COPE v1.2.5, and unique nucleotide sequences were defined as clonotypes. MiTCR v1.1 was used to align clonotypes to the IMGT TRBV, TRBD and TRBJ reference segments. The analysis included only V-J combinations with a frequency above 0.0001, which together covered 98% to 99.2% of the repertoires. A TCS score was defined as the ratio of F50 (clonal expansion) to E x V (chaos), with BLOSUM62-based TCRdist applied between CDR3 peptides within each V-J. Welch's t-statistics and random forest reduced just over 500 V-J features to roughly 13, which were used in a naive Bayes classifier (R e1071). The similarity between thyroid and blood repertoires was quantified using the Morisita-Horn index. TCRdb reprocessed the public reads (quality trimming at Q25 with fastp, clone calling with MiXCR) and kept in-frame beta chains. Identical CDR3 proteins give one entry, which carries the most common genes and DNA. TCRdb assigned the V and J calls; the authors' analysis was not used. The sample table lists approximately 870,000 distinct CDR3 sequences, around 39% of them with a count of one. The ten biggest clones cover approximately 10% of the sample.

Here is what the overall study found, with its caveats: In validation, progression to ophthalmopathy was predicted by the model with roughly 71% sensitivity and around 76% specificity, a median of around 5.9 months before onset. Most expanded thyroid clonotypes (frequency above 0.001) were also detected in blood, suggesting blood repertoires may reflect thyroid immune responses. In cross-validation, a model built on a 13 V-J signature told ophthalmopathy apart from stable hyperthyroidism with approximately 91% sensitivity and about 81% specificity, and in testing the same model reached 80%/75%. No statistical method was used to set the sample size in advance, and investigators knew the group allocation.

The rearranged chain carries TRBV29-1 and TRBJ1-3, and perhaps TRBD1 as D gene, on 6 matching bases. The receptor's source is a man in his late teens or twenties with Graves' hyperthyroidism. What was sequenced was blood. The DNA sequence is given as TGCAGCGGAGGGGGAGGGAGCACCATATATTTT. It encodes CSGGGGSTIYF.